The rows below give T cell receptor beta chains drawn from one sample of a study of OX40 agonist ivuxolimab in advanced cancers. Profiling relied on immunoSEQ multiplex PCR, and the TCRdb table lists in-frame clones only, not all of them. The table shows roughly 66,000 clones, with 83% occurring only once. Sequenced here: CD4+ or CD8+ T cells sorted from blood, sampled in a trial of the OX40 agonist ivuxolimab. Receptor source: an adult with an advanced solid tumor such as melanoma, head and neck, liver or kidney cancer. The CDR3 runs from the conserved cysteine through the conserved F or W. A D gene is named only where the DNA matches it firmly. Size is stated for part of the rows, as once, few or many counts, or as a class when the clone is expanded.

.	.	TRBV6-1	TRBJ2-7	15	CASSEDPGAPGEQYF	TGTGCCAGCAGTGAAGACCCGGGGGCGCCCGGCGAGCAGTACTTC
TRBD1	.	TRBV11-1	TRBJ2-7	13	CASSSRQGYEQYF	TGTGCCAGCAGCTCCCGACAGGGCTACGAGCAGTACTTC
TRBD2	.	TRBV5-8	TRBJ2-3	13	CASRSTSEDTQYF	TGTGCCAGCAGGTCGACTAGCGAGGATACGCAGTATTTT
.	.	TRBV30	TRBJ2-5	13	CAWSLGQRETQYF	TGTGCCTGGAGTCTCGGACAGAGAGAGACCCAGTACTTC
.	.	TRBV4-2	TRBJ1-2	12	CASSLWGGYYTF	TGTGCCAGCAGCTTGTGGGGAGGGTACTACACCTTC
TRBD1	.	TRBV5-1	TRBJ1-1	14	CASSSGTGGTEAFF	TGCGCCAGCAGCTCCGGGACAGGTGGAACTGAAGCTTTCTTT
TRBD2	.	TRBV7-6	TRBJ2-3	16	CASRPVYDSPGGTQYF	TGTGCCAGCAGGCCGGTATACGACTCCCCGGGGGGTACGCAGTATTTT
.	.	TRBV10-2	TRBJ1-2	9	CASMNGYTF	TGCGCCAGCATGAACGGCTACACCTTC
.	.	TRBV6-1	TRBJ1-2	14	CASSGGWGSDGYTF	TGTGCCAGCAGTGGGGGGTGGGGGTCCGACGGCTACACCTTC
TRBD1	once	TRBV11-2	TRBJ2-7	13	CASTETGMYEQYF	TGTGCCAGCACCGAGACAGGGATGTACGAGCAGTACTTC
TRBD1	.	TRBV7-2	TRBJ2-3	16	CASSSWTGAITDTQYF	TGTGCCAGCAGCTCTTGGACAGGGGCCATCACAGATACGCAGTATTTT
.	.	TRBV18	TRBJ1-2	15	CASSPDLGINYGYTF	TGTGCCAGCTCACCAGATCTAGGGATTAACTATGGCTACACCTTC
.	.	TRBV18	TRBJ2-7	13	CASSPRDKYEQYF	TGTGCCAGCTCACCCCGGGACAAATACGAGCAGTACTTC
TRBD2	.	TRBV27	TRBJ2-1	16	CASSLYSGSYSNEQFF	TGTGCCAGCAGTTTATATAGCGGGAGTTATAGCAATGAGCAGTTCTTC
.	.	TRBV15	TRBJ2-5	14	CATSRDKYQETQYF	TGTGCCACCAGCAGAGATAAATACCAAGAGACCCAGTACTTC
TRBD2	.	TRBV11-3	TRBJ2-7	15	CASSSRLAGPYEQYF	TGTGCCAGCAGCTCAAGACTAGCGGGGCCCTACGAGCAGTACTTC
.	.	TRBV29-1	TRBJ2-1	14	CSVEGTAGANEQFF	TGCAGCGTTGAAGGAACAGCTGGGGCCAATGAGCAGTTCTTC
.	.	TRBV5-1	TRBJ2-7	12	CASSPPSYEQYF	TGCGCCAGCAGTCCGCCCTCCTACGAGCAGTACTTC
TRBD1	.	TRBV5-6	TRBJ1-2	13	CASSPDRNYGYTF	TGTGCCAGCAGCCCGGACAGGAACTATGGCTACACCTTC
.	.	TRBV6-1	TRBJ2-7	16	CASSEIVGGLRYEQYF	TGTGCCAGCAGTGAAATCGTGGGAGGCTTAAGATACGAGCAGTACTTC
TRBD1	few	TRBV30	TRBJ1-1	13	CAWKEDRLIEAFF	TGTGCCTGGAAAGAGGACAGGCTAATTGAAGCTTTCTTT
.	.	TRBV6-5	TRBJ2-7	15	CASSTYRDFSYEQYF	TGTGCCAGCAGCACCTACCGGGACTTCTCCTACGAGCAGTACTTC
.	.	TRBV6-5	TRBJ1-3	14	CASRPTVSGNTIYF	TGTGCCAGCAGACCGACAGTCTCTGGAAACACCATATATTTT
.	.	TRBV18	TRBJ1-5	15	CASSSAGGARQPQHF	TGTGCCAGCTCATCAGCCGGGGGGGCTCGTCAGCCCCAGCATTTT
.	.	TRBV19	TRBJ1-1	14	CASSIRDSLTEAFF	TGTGCCAGTAGTATTCGAGACAGCCTCACTGAAGCTTTCTTT
TRBD1	.	TRBV11-2	TRBJ1-3	19	CASSLRRTGGFGTGNTIYF	TGTGCCAGCAGCTTACGGCGGACAGGGGGCTTCGGTACTGGAAACACCATATATTTT
.	.	TRBV7-6	TRBJ1-1	13	CASSLVGQNEAFF	TGTGCCAGCAGCTTAGTTGGGCAAAACGAAGCTTTCTTT
.	.	TRBV5-4	TRBJ2-7	15	CASSFFQGKPYEQYF	TGTGCCAGCAGCTTCTTTCAGGGAAAGCCCTACGAGCAGTACTTC
TRBD2	.	TRBV7-3	TRBJ2-3	15	CASSLFGGIGDTQYF	TGTGCCAGCAGCTTATTCGGGGGGATCGGTGATACGCAGTATTTT
.	.	TRBV6-6	TRBJ2-2	13	CASSYPDPGELFF	TGTGCCAGCAGTTACCCCGATCCCGGGGAGCTGTTTTTT
TRBD1	.	TRBV5-1	TRBJ1-1	14	CASSTDRVYTEAFF	TGCGCCAGCAGCACGGACAGGGTTTACACTGAAGCTTTCTTT
TRBD1	few	TRBV5-8	TRBJ1-5	17	CASSGDRRGNGNQPQHF	TGTGCCAGCAGCGGGGACAGAAGGGGAAATGGCAATCAGCCCCAGCATTTT
.	.	TRBV5-1	TRBJ1-1	13	CASSLDPNNGAFF	TGCGCCAGCAGCTTGGACCCTAATAATGGGGCTTTCTTT
TRBD2	.	TRBV15	TRBJ2-5	18	CATSRDAGGPPRQETQYF	TGTGCCACCAGCAGAGATGCGGGGGGGCCCCCCCGCCAAGAGACCCAGTACTTC
TRBD1	.	TRBV18	TRBJ2-7	15	CASSPGTGGSGEQYF	TGTGCCAGCTCGCCCGGGACAGGGGGCTCGGGCGAGCAGTACTTC
TRBD1	.	TRBV7-7	TRBJ2-5	15	CASTQTGLWGETQYF	TGTGCCAGCACCCAGACAGGGCTGTGGGGGGAGACCCAGTACTTC
.	.	TRBV5-6	TRBJ1-1	15	CASSFSGQRTNEAFF	TGTGCCAGCAGCTTTTCGGGACAAAGGACAAATGAAGCTTTCTTT
.	.	TRBV6-1	TRBJ2-7	12	CASSDARDFRYF	TGTGCCAGCAGTGACGCCAGGGACTTTCGGTACTTC
.	.	TRBV2	TRBJ2-5	12	CASSEAEGAQYF	TGTGCCAGCAGTGAAGCGGAAGGGGCCCAGTACTTC